This entry lists 3 T cell receptor beta chains sequenced from one sample in a study of technical replicates of blood from a handful of donors. Here immunoSEQ multiplex PCR was the method, and the copy in TCRdb shows in-frame clones only, minus some. Found here are tens of thousands of clones, 96% of them singletons; the top ten hold around 0.4%. Sequences were obtained from T cells isolated from PBMCs. These receptors all come from a human donor in good health.

CDR3 bases: TGTGCCAGCAGTTCACTATTACTAGCGGGAGAAGATACGCAGTATTTT. Amino acids: CASSSLLLAGEDTQYF. The gene calls are TRBV27 and TRBJ2-3; 11 bases fit TRBD2. Trimming at V came to 4 bases and at J to 5 bases, leaving 8 bases not matched to a gene. The CDR3 is made up of 16 amino acids. CDR1 and CDR2 (germline): MNHEY, SMNVEV (reference sequence).

The sample holds one count of this clone. The V call is TRBV19, the J call TRBJ2-7; possible D gene TRBD1, 6 bases. The CDR3 covers 11 residues. Germline V CDR1 and CDR2: LNHDA, SQIVND (reference sequence). The ends were cut back, 8 bases at V and 3 bases at J, with 8 bases in the middle. The CDR3 nucleotides read TGTGCCAGTGGGACATTCTACGAGCAGTACTTC. Translating gives CASGTFYEQYF.

As regards this clone: A read error may produce the germline difference seen at one junction end. The chain employs TRBV27 and TRBJ2-7; D is possibly TRBD1 (5 bases). The V gene's germline CDR1 is MNHEY and CDR2 SMNVEV (reference sequence). The CDR3 extends over 11 amino acids. The CDR3 sequence is CASSSGPEQYF. DNA for the CDR3: TGTGCCAGTAGTTCAGGGCCCGAGCAGTACTTC.